This T cell receptor (beta chain) was recovered during a study of OX40 agonist ivuxolimab in advanced cancers. Clones were read by immunoSEQ multiplex PCR, and TCRdb kept only the in-frame ones, dropping some. The table has more than 25,000 clones, about 84% seen once. Germline CDR1 and CDR2: PRHDT and FYEKMQ (reference sequence). The V gene lost 3 bases and the J gene lost 9 bases, with 6 bases spanning the gap. The CDR3 runs 11 residues. Only one count was recorded for this clone. Its antigen remains unidentified. General study results and limits: Some of the nonresponding patients also showed low levels of normalized T-cell clonal expansion.

V gene TRBV13 combines with J gene TRBJ2-1; D is unclear. Sequenced here: CD4+ or CD8+ T cells sorted from blood, sampled in a trial of the OX40 agonist ivuxolimab. The clonotype was recovered from an adult with an advanced solid tumor such as melanoma, head and neck, liver or kidney cancer. Here the CDR3 reads CASSFGGEQFF. The CDR3 DNA reads TGTGCCAGCAGCTTTGGTGGTGAGCAGTTCTTC.